Following are 28 T cell receptor beta chains from one sample sequenced in a study of cytomegalovirus exposure and HLA in healthy donors. The PCR was carried out with 60 Vbeta primers and 13 Jbeta primers. Using immunoSEQ multiplex PCR, the repertoire was profiled, and TCRdb retains in-frame clones only, with some absent. Counted here are 190,000 or so clones, more than 65% occurring once; the ten biggest clones make up approximately 1.5%. The source material was PBMCs. Receptors were obtained from a girl aged 10 to 17 in good health and CMV-seropositive.

This chain connects TRBV5-4 to TRBJ2-7; 8 positions agree with TRBD1. Germline CDR1 reads SGHNT; CDR2 reads YYREEE (reference sequence). V trimming: 4 bases; J trimming: 0 bases; junction bases outside the gene matches: 9. The CDR3 spans 16 residues. The CDR3 loop reads CASSPRQGKRSYEQYF. Written as DNA, the CDR3 is TGTGCCAGCAGCCCCCGACAGGGGAAACGCTCCTACGAGCAGTACTTC.

J is TRBJ2-1 and V is TRBV27; D possibly corresponds to TRBD2 (6 bases). Germline CDR1 is MNHEY and CDR2 is SMNVEV (reference sequence). This CDR3 is built from 15 residues. Trimming stripped 3 bases from V and 3 bases from J, with 12 bases between. The CDR3 DNA follows: TGTGCCAGCAGTTTTGGGGGGTTCGGCTACAATGAGCAGTTCTTC. Translating it yields CASSFGGFGYNEQFF.

The rearrangement links TRBV27 to TRBJ2-2, with D possibly TRBD1 on 5 matching bases. The CDR3 is made up of 12 amino acids. Germline lookup yields CDR1 MNHEY and CDR2 SMNVEV (reference sequence). Trimming shortened V by 6 bases and J by 5 bases, and 7 bases separated the two germline ends. In nucleotides, the CDR3 is TGTGCCAGCAGCGCAGGGACCGGGGAGCTGTTTTTT. Its protein product is CASSAGTGELFF.

The chain carries TRBV5-6 and TRBJ2-5, with D possibly matching TRBD2 (5 bases). The CDR3 contains 15 residues. CDR1 SGHDT and CDR2 YYEEEE come from the germline V gene. The V end was cut by 0 bases, the J end by 3 bases, with 12 bases between. CDR3 loop: CASSLGWGAKETQYF. The CDR3 bases are TGTGCCAGCAGCTTGGGGTGGGGAGCAAAAGAGACCCAGTACTTC. Variable domain in full (rest from reference TRBV5-6 and TRBJ2-5): DAGVTQSPTHLIKTRGQQVTLRCSPKSGHDTVSWYQQALGQGPQFIFQYYEEEERQRGNFPDRFSGHQFPNYSSELNVNALLLGDSALYLCASSLGWGAKETQYFGPGTRLLVL.

To note about this clone: Mismatch with germline at one junction end may stem from a read error. This chain uses TRBV4-3 with TRBJ2-7; TRBD1 is a possible D gene (5 bases). Germline V gene data show CDR1 as LGHNA and CDR2 as YSLEER. The CDR3 sequence is 13 residues long. CDR3 nucleotides: TGCGCCAGCAGCCAATGGCAGGGCTACGAGCGGTACTTC. This codes for CASSQWQGYERYF.

This chain connects TRBV27 to TRBJ1-1; a possible D gene is TRBD1 (6 bases). CDR3 size: 16 residues. CDR1 is MNHEY and CDR2 is SMNVEV in the germline V gene (reference sequence). Trimming removed 5 bases at V and 0 bases at J, with 16 bases between. The CDR3 nucleotides read TGTGCCAGCAGTCCCCACCAACAGGGAGTGAACACTGAAGCTTTCTTT. Translating it yields CASSPHQQGVNTEAFF.

The chain employs TRBV10-3 and TRBJ1-1, with a possible D match to TRBD1 (6 bases). From germline, CDR1 is ENHRY and CDR2 SYGVKD. The germline V and J ends were trimmed by 2 bases and 0 bases, with 7 bases remaining between them. The CDR3 spans 14 residues. The CDR3 here is CAISEQGLNTEAFF. For the CDR3, the DNA is TGTGCCATCAGTGAGCAGGGGTTGAACACTGAAGCTTTCTTT.

The chain couples TRBV30 to TRBJ2-4; TRBD1 is a possible D gene (6 bases). This CDR3 contains 12 residues. The V end was cut by 2 bases, the J end by 8 bases, with 10 bases between. Germline loops: CDR1 GTSNPN, CDR2 SVGIG (reference sequence). DNA for the CDR3: TGTGCCTGGAGTCCCACAGGGTACATTCAGTACTTC. Protein sequence: CAWSPTGYIQYF.

The chain joins TRBV18 to TRBJ1-2; D gene ambiguous. Trimming removed 3 bases from V and 2 bases from J, with 19 bases in between. The germline CDR1 and CDR2 sequences are KGHSH and LQKENI. The CDR3 has 17 residues. CDR3 protein: CASSPQRRSLLNYGYTF. CDR3 DNA sequence: TGTGCCAGCTCACCGCAGAGGAGATCTCTCCTCAACTATGGCTACACCTTC.

This clone has only a few counts. The V call is TRBV7-9, the J call TRBJ2-2; 10 bases fit TRBD1. J was trimmed by 2 bases and V by 1 base; bases with no gene match: 10. This CDR3 is 19 amino acids long. Looked up from germline, CDR1 is SEHNR and CDR2 is FQNEAQ (reference sequence). The CDR3 sequence: CASSLDSKGQGTNTGELFF. The CDR3 DNA sequence: TGTGCCAGCAGCTTAGATTCTAAGGGACAGGGGACCAACACCGGGGAGCTGTTTTTT.

The J gene is TRBJ2-3, the V gene TRBV5-1, with TRBD2 identical over 9 bases. The trim removed 4 bases at V and 0 bases at J, leaving 3 bases unmatched. Germline assignment: CDR1 SGHRS and CDR2 YFSETQ. This CDR3 has 15 residues. The CDR3 coding sequence is TGCGCCAGCAGCCCCGGACTAGCGAGCACAGATACGCAGTATTTT. Translation gives CASSPGLASTDTQYF.

A few counts support this clone. This chain links TRBV11-2 with TRBJ2-1; D uncertain. V shed 1 base and J shed 8 bases, with 3 bases lying between them. This CDR3 region has 11 residues. From germline, CDR1 is SGHAT and CDR2 FQNNGV. The DNA of the CDR3 is TGTGCCAGCAGCTTAGTAGATGAGCAGTTCTTC. It specifies CASSLVDEQFF. The full variable domain, rest sourced from reference TRBV11-2 and TRBJ2-1, is EAGVAQSPRYKIIEKRQSVAFWCNPISGHATLYWYQQILGQGPKLLIQFQNNGVVDDSQLPKDRFSAERLKGVDSTLKIQPAKLEDSAVYLCASSLVDEQFFGPGTRLTVL.

V gene TRBV29-1 combines with J gene TRBJ2-3, with D perhaps matching TRBD1 (6 bases). This CDR3 is built from 15 residues. Germline V CDR1 and CDR2: SQVTM, ANQGSEA. V was cut by 1 base and J by 3 bases, with 14 bases left in between. The DNA of the CDR3 is TGCAGCGTTGAAGCACAGGGATCCGGTACAGATACGCAGTATTTT. Encoded protein: CSVEAQGSGTDTQYF.

The chain combines TRBV5-1 with TRBJ2-3, with TRBD2 matching over 9 bases. CDR3 length equals 18 residues. Germline V gene sequence: CDR1 SGHRS, CDR2 YFSETQ. V trimming: 1 base; J trimming: 5 bases; junction bases outside the gene matches: 14. The CDR3 protein is CASSLRARGGAYGDTQYF. CDR3 DNA sequence: TGCGCCAGCAGCTTGAGGGCTCGCGGGGGGGCCTATGGAGATACGCAGTATTTT.

This rearrangement joins TRBV18 to TRBJ2-1, with D uncertain. V lost 5 bases and J lost 2, with 10 bases in between. Per the germline V gene, CDR1 is KGHSH and CDR2 is LQKENI. This CDR3 spans 14 amino acids. CDR3 protein: CASSSGSAYNEQFF. CDR3 coding DNA: TGTGCCAGCTCATCCGGGTCCGCCTACAATGAGCAGTTCTTC.

This chain joins TRBV11-3 and TRBJ2-1; no definite D call. The CDR3 totals 13 residues. CDR1 and CDR2 (germline): SGHNT, YENEEA. V was trimmed by 1 base and J by 10 bases, leaving 11 bases between them. The CDR3 sequence: CASSLGVAAEQFF. CDR3 nucleotide sequence: TGTGCCAGCAGCTTAGGGGTGGCAGCGGAGCAGTTCTTC.

The chain recombines TRBV4-2 with TRBJ2-3; 13 bases are shared with TRBD2. Trimming at V came to 3 bases and at J to 4 bases, leaving 4 bases not matched to a gene. The CDR3 has 16 amino acids. Germline V gives CDR1 LGHNA, CDR2 YNFKEQ. In DNA form, the CDR3 reads TGTGCCAGCAGCCATACTAGCGGGGGGGCCTCAGATACGCAGTATTTT. It encodes CASSHTSGGASDTQYF.

This chain links TRBV9 with TRBJ2-1, with D perhaps matching TRBD2 (5 bases). The CDR3 covers 13 residues. Trimming cost V 3 bases and J 4 bases, with 8 bases left between them. CDR1 SGDLS and CDR2 YYNGEE come from the germline V gene. The CDR3: CASSATNYNEQFF. In DNA form, the CDR3 reads TGTGCCAGCAGCGCGACTAATTACAATGAGCAGTTCTTC.

The chain has TRBV30 and TRBJ2-1; D gene unclear. The CDR3 consists of 11 residues. V was clipped by 8 bases and J by 7 bases, with 12 bases between them. CDR1 is GTSNPN and CDR2 is SVGIG in the germline V gene (reference sequence). This CDR3 reads CAGHLLNEQFF. DNA for the CDR3: TGTGCCGGCCACCTCTTGAATGAGCAGTTCTTC.

The table lists this clone with a count of one. The rearrangement uses TRBV5-6 and TRBJ2-3, with TRBD2 matching 13 bases. Germline loops: CDR1 SGHDT, CDR2 YYEEEE. V lost 3 bases and J lost 0; bases outside the gene matches: 4. The CDR3 has 17 amino acids. CDR3 coding DNA: TGTGCCAGCAGCTCCCTGACTAGCGGGGGGAGCACAGATACGCAGTATTTT. Protein product: CASSSLTSGGSTDTQYF. Complete variable domain (other parts from reference TRBV5-6 and TRBJ2-3): DAGVTQSPTHLIKTRGQQVTLRCSPKSGHDTVSWYQQALGQGPQFIFQYYEEEERQRGNFPDRFSGHQFPNYSSELNVNALLLGDSALYLCASSSLTSGGSTDTQYFGPGTRLTVL.

The V and J genes are TRBV29-1 and TRBJ2-5; 10 positions agree with TRBD2. J was trimmed by 5 bases and V by 7 bases; bases with no gene match: 10. The germline gives CDR1 SQVTM, CDR2 ANQGSEA. The CDR3 contains 14 residues. The DNA for the CDR3 is TGCAGCGAGTCGGGAAGCGGGGGGGCGGAGACCCAGTACTTC. Its translation is CSESGSGGAETQYF.

This chain joins TRBV15 and TRBJ1-5; the match to TRBD1 covers 7 bases. V dropped 9 bases and J dropped 6; count of bases not matched to a gene: 11. The germline V gene has CDR1 LNHNV and CDR2 YYDKDF (reference sequence). The CDR3 has 14 residues. The DNA of the CDR3 is TGTGCCACTTCCAGAGGGGGCGAGGGTCAGCCCCAGCATTTT. Its protein is CATSRGGEGQPQHF.

The chain links TRBV6-6 to TRBJ2-1; 10 bases are shared with TRBD2. CDR3 length equals 14 residues. The germline V gene encodes CDR1 MNHNY and CDR2 SVGAGI (reference sequence). V shed 5 bases, J shed 2 bases, and the junction held 0 bases outside the gene matches. CDR3 nucleotide sequence: TGTGCCAGCAGTAGCGGGGGGGCCTACAATGAGCAGTTCTTC. It yields the protein CASSSGGAYNEQFF.

V usage is TRBV15 and J usage is TRBJ2-3; 8 bases align to TRBD2. The ends lost 6 bases at V and 2 bases at J; junction bases unmatched: 4. The germline CDR1 and CDR2 sequences are LNHNV and YYDKDF (reference sequence). CDR3 length: 14 amino acids. CDR3 loop: CATRSAGDTDTQYF. In nucleotides, the CDR3 is TGTGCCACCAGGTCAGCGGGGGACACAGATACGCAGTATTTT.

The V call is TRBV30, the J call TRBJ1-4, with D perhaps matching TRBD1 (5 bases). Between the trimmed V and J ends, which lost 5 bases and 7 bases, there was a span of 8 bases. This CDR3 region has 11 residues. Germline V gene sequence: CDR1 GTSNPN, CDR2 SVGIG (reference sequence). The CDR3 is CAWGATEKLFF. CDR3 in DNA: TGTGCCTGGGGGGCGACTGAAAAACTGTTTTTT.

The gene calls are TRBV7-2 and TRBJ2-5; 14 bases are a match to TRBD2. This CDR3 contains 14 residues. J lost 10 bases, V lost 3 bases, and 4 bases had no gene match. Germline CDR1 reads SGHTA; CDR2 reads FQGNSA. CDR3 region: CASSLTSGGDDQYF. CDR3 DNA: TGTGCCAGCAGCTTGACTAGCGGGGGGGATGACCAGTACTTC. Looking up the rest from reference TRBV7-2 and TRBJ2-5 gives the full variable domain: GAGVSQSPSNKVTEKGKDVELRCDPISGHTALYWYRQSLGQGLEFLIYFQGNSAPDKSGLPSDRFSAERTGGSVSTLTIQRTQQEDSAVYLCASSLTSGGDDQYFGPGTRLLVL.

This chain joins TRBV7-8 and TRBJ2-5, with D unresolved. The DNA end favors TRBJ2-7, so the J call may be wrong. Germline V gene lookup returns CDR1 SGHVS and CDR2 FQNEAQ. The CDR3 runs to 14 residues. Here the CDR3 DNA reads TGTGCCAGCAGCTTAGCGCGTAGAACCTACGAGCAGTACTTC. This encodes CASSLARRTYEQYF.

The rearrangement links TRBV7-2 to TRBJ2-7; TRBD1 aligns across 7 bases. CDR3 size: 16 residues. Trimming at V came to 5 bases and at J to 0 bases, leaving 10 bases not matched to a gene. Germline V CDR1 and CDR2: SGHTA, FQGNSA. CDR3 loop: CASSPQVDRSSYEQYF. The CDR3 DNA reads TGTGCCAGCAGCCCCCAGGTGGACAGGAGCTCCTACGAGCAGTACTTC.